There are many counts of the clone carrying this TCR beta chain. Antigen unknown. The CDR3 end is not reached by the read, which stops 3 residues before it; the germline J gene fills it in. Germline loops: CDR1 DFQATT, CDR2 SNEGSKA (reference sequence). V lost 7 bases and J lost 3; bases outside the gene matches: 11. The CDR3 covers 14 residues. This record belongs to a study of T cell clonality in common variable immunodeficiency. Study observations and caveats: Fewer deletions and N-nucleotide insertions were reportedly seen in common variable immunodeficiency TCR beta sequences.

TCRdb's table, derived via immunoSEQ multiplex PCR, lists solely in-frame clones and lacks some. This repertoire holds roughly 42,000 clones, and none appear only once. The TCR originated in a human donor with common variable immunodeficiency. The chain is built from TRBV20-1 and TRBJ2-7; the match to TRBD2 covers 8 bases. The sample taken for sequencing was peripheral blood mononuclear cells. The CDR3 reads CSVPTGTRGYEQYF. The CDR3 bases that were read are TGCAGTGTTCCAACCGGGACTAGGGGCTACGAG.